Following are 24 T cell receptor beta chains from one sample sequenced in a study of blood T cell repertoires in COVID-19. Measured with immunoSEQ multiplex PCR; TCRdb has only the in-frame clones, and not every one. The repertoire consists of about 69,000 clones, with 79% occurring once and the leading ten covering about 15%. Source material: peripheral blood. The receptor set was obtained from a man aged 55 to 69 with acute or convalescent COVID-19.

This clone was counted between two and nine times. The chain combines TRBV4-2 with TRBJ2-3; maybe TRBD1 (7 bases). The CDR3 has 15 amino acids. V dropped 0 bases and J dropped 6 bases, with 13 bases sitting between them. The V gene's germline CDR1 is LGHNA and CDR2 YNFKEQ. CDR3 DNA: TGTGCCAGCAGCCAAGAACTGGCAGGGGGGGATACGCAGTATTTT. It encodes CASSQELAGGDTQYF.

The V gene is TRBV7-9, the J gene TRBJ2-7; 7 bases map to TRBD1. CDR1 SEHNR and CDR2 FQNEAQ come from the germline V gene (reference sequence). This CDR3 comprises 12 residues. The V segment lost 4 bases and the J segment 4 bases; nucleotides outside the gene matches: 1. The DNA for the CDR3 is TGTGCCAGCAGCTCGGGACAGTACGAGCAGTACTTC. Amino acids: CASSSGQYEQYF.

The rearrangement uses TRBV2 and TRBJ2-1; 7 bases align to TRBD2. Germline CDR1 reads SNHLY; CDR2 reads FYNNEI. The CDR3 spans 15 residues. J was trimmed by 0 bases and V by 7 bases; bases with no gene match: 6. CDR3 sequence: CASNWRESSYNEQFF. The CDR3 nucleotides are TGTGCCAGCAATTGGCGGGAGAGCTCCTACAATGAGCAGTTCTTC.

DNA of the CDR3: TGCGCCAGCAGCCCAGGGGCAGGGTCATTCTCTGGAAACACCATATATTTT. Amino acid sequence: CASSPGAGSFSGNTIYF. The V gene is TRBV5-1, the J gene TRBJ1-3; D is possibly TRBD1 (6 bases). Germline V gene lookup returns CDR1 SGHRS and CDR2 YFSETQ. The CDR3 runs to 17 residues. The V gene lost 4 bases and the J gene lost 0 bases, with 17 bases spanning the gap.

This clone was seen once. The CDR3 loop reads CASSQDITGTDTQYF. In nucleotides, the CDR3 is TGTGCCAGCAGCCAAGATATAACGGGCACAGATACGCAGTATTTT. The chain carries TRBV3-1 (or the pseudogene TRBV3-2) and TRBJ2-3; D is uncertain. This CDR3 spans 15 amino acids. Trimming removed 0 bases at V and 1 base at J, with 8 bases between. CDR1 is LGHDT and CDR2 is YNNKEL in the germline V gene (reference sequence).

The DNA of the CDR3 is TGTGCCAGTAGTGTGATGGACAGAAAGGCTGAAGCTTTCTTT. Its protein is CASSVMDRKAEAFF. This sequence joins TRBV19 and TRBJ1-1, with D possibly matching TRBD1 (6 bases). Trimming removed 5 bases from V and 6 bases from J, with 16 bases in between. This CDR3 has 14 residues. Germline CDR1 LNHDA, CDR2 SQIVND (reference sequence).

The chain links TRBV11-2 to TRBJ2-1, with 9 bases lining up with TRBD2. Trimming at V came to 5 bases and at J to 4 bases, leaving 3 bases not matched to a gene. The CDR3 totals 14 residues. Germline CDR1 is SGHAT and CDR2 is FQNNGV. CDR3 DNA sequence: TGTGCCAGCAGCCGCGGGGGGGGATACAATGAGCAGTTCTTC. This translates into CASSRGGGYNEQFF.

This chain joins TRBV14 and TRBJ1-1; 9 bases are shared with TRBD1. Trimming removed 3 bases from V and 10 bases from J; junction bases left unmatched: 15. Germline CDR1 SGHDN, CDR2 FVKESK. The CDR3 consists of 16 residues. The CDR3 sequence: CASSQLNSGQGGGAFF. CDR3 sequence (DNA): TGTGCCAGCAGCCAGCTAAATTCGGGACAGGGAGGTGGAGCTTTCTTT. Full variable domain (remainder filled in from reference TRBV14 and TRBJ1-1): EAGVTQFPSHSVIEKGQTVTLRCDPISGHDNLYWYRRVMGKEIKFLLHFVKESKQDESGMPNNRFLAERTGGTYSTLKVQPAELEDSGVYFCASSQLNSGQGGGAFFGQGTRLTVV.

The chain employs TRBV6-6 and TRBJ2-7; TRBD1 is a possible D gene (5 bases). Germline values: CDR1 MNHNY, CDR2 SVGAGI (reference sequence). V was cut by 6 bases and J by 4 bases, with 19 bases left in between. This CDR3 is built from 15 residues. This CDR3 reads CASRGPGDGAYEQYF. The CDR3 bases are TGTGCCAGCAGGGGGCCCGGCGACGGCGCTTACGAGCAGTACTTC.

The V and J genes are TRBV20-1 and TRBJ2-7, with D hard to call. The CDR3 has 10 residues. The V gene's germline CDR1 is DFQATT and CDR2 SNEGSKA (reference sequence). Trimming took off 5 bases at V and 7 bases at J, with 9 bases between the two ends. CDR3 sequence: CSAFGREQYF. DNA of the CDR3: TGCAGTGCTTTCGGCAGGGAGCAGTACTTC.

This clone has just a few counts. The chain employs TRBV7-9 and TRBJ1-1; D is possibly TRBD1 (6 bases). CDR3 size: 15 residues. The V end was cut by 6 bases, the J end by 6 bases, with 20 bases between. Per germline, CDR1 SEHNR and CDR2 FQNEAQ (reference sequence). The CDR3 sequence is CASRSSGRGGPEAFF. The CDR3 DNA reads as TGTGCCAGCAGATCGAGTGGGAGGGGGGGTCCTGAAGCTTTCTTT.

This clone was counted only a few times. V usage is TRBV6-5 and J usage is TRBJ1-1; TRBD1 aligns across 11 bases. The germline V gene has CDR1 MNHEY and CDR2 SVGAGI. The CDR3 has 15 amino acids. Unmatched junction bases numbered 7, after V lost 4 bases and J lost 6 bases. The CDR3 region has the DNA TGTGCCAGCAGTTTATTCGGACAGGGGGCAGCTGAAGCTTTCTTT. Translating it yields CASSLFGQGAAEAFF.

The chain carries TRBV11-2 and TRBJ2-1; 7 nucleotides agree with TRBD1. V was clipped by 5 bases and J by 0 bases; unmatched bases: 13. The germline V gene has CDR1 SGHAT and CDR2 FQNNGV. The CDR3 loop spans 18 amino acids. In DNA form, the CDR3 reads TGTGCCAGCAGCCTGTTGGCCGGGACAGTCAGCTCCTACAATGAGCAGTTCTTC. This sequence encodes CASSLLAGTVSSYNEQFF. Together with reference TRBV11-2 and TRBJ2-1, the CDR3 gives the full variable domain: EAGVAQSPRYKIIEKRQSVAFWCNPISGHATLYWYQQILGQGPKLLIQFQNNGVVDDSQLPKDRFSAERLKGVDSTLKIQPAKLEDSAVYLCASSLLAGTVSSYNEQFFGPGTRLTVL.

The V gene is TRBV24-1, the J gene TRBJ2-2, with TRBD1 identical over 10 bases. V was clipped by 3 bases and J by 5 bases; unmatched bases: 11. CDR1 and CDR2 from the germline V gene are KGHDR and SFDVKD. The CDR3 runs 18 residues. Written as DNA, the CDR3 is TGTGCCACCAGTGATACCTCCGGGACAGGGGTTCGAACCGGGGAGCTGTTTTTT. Its translation: CATSDTSGTGVRTGELFF.

The V and J genes are TRBV5-8 and TRBJ1-2; 7 bases map to TRBD1. Germline loops: CDR1 SGHTS, CDR2 YDEGEE. The CDR3 covers 14 residues. Trimming removed 0 bases from V and 9 bases from J; junction bases left unmatched: 8. The CDR3 DNA reads as TGTGCCAGCAGCTTGGCCTTTGACAGGGTTAGCTACACCTTC. Translation gives CASSLAFDRVSYTF.

This chain links TRBV29-1 with TRBJ1-1, with D possibly being TRBD1 (6 bases). V dropped 6 bases and J dropped 0 bases, with 14 bases sitting between them. Germline V gene lookup returns CDR1 SQVTM and CDR2 ANQGSEA. CDR3 length: 14 residues. DNA for the CDR3: TGCAGCGTGGAGGACAGACCACTGAACACTGAAGCTTTCTTT. Residues: CSVEDRPLNTEAFF.

The genes are TRBV2 and TRBJ1-5; 8 nucleotides match TRBD1. Germline V gene sequence: CDR1 SNHLY, CDR2 FYNNEI. V was clipped by 6 bases and J by 4 bases; unmatched bases: 2. The length of the CDR3 is 13 residues. Written as DNA, the CDR3 is TGTGCCAGCAGGGGACAGGCTAATCAGCCCCAGCATTTT. The encoded protein is CASRGQANQPQHF.

The J gene is TRBJ2-5, the V gene TRBV6-5; possible D gene TRBD2, 5 bases. This CDR3 comprises 15 residues. The germline gives CDR1 MNHEY, CDR2 SVGAGI. The V end lost 0 bases, the J end lost 4 bases, and 12 bases lay between the germline ends. The CDR3 region is CASSYSRVARETQYF. Written as DNA, the CDR3 is TGTGCCAGCAGTTACTCGAGGGTTGCCCGAGAGACCCAGTACTTC.

The chain is built from TRBV5-1 and TRBJ2-7; D not resolved. V dropped 0 bases and J dropped 2 bases, with 9 bases sitting between them. This CDR3 spans 14 amino acids. Germline V lookup: CDR1 SGHRS, CDR2 YFSETQ. Here the CDR3 reads CASSLDPGTYEQYF. DNA for the CDR3: TGCGCCAGCAGCTTGGACCCAGGAACCTACGAGCAGTACTTC.

This clone was seen only once. The chain couples TRBV13 to TRBJ1-1; D might be TRBD1 (6 bases). Between the trimmed V and J ends, which lost 5 bases and 3 bases, there was a span of 13 bases. Germline V gene lookup returns CDR1 PRHDT and CDR2 FYEKMQ (reference sequence). CDR3 size: 14 residues. The DNA for the CDR3 is TGTGCCAGCAGCCCAGGGGCGTCTGACACTGAAGCTTTCTTT. This encodes CASSPGASDTEAFF.

This chain connects TRBV5-1 to TRBJ2-2; TRBD1 might be the D (6 bases). This CDR3 is 15 amino acids long. Trimming removed 2 bases from V and 1 base from J, with 9 bases in between. Per the germline V gene, CDR1 is SGHRS and CDR2 is YFSETQ. CDR3 sequence: CASSLRTENTGELFF. The CDR3 nucleotides are TGCGCCAGCAGCTTAAGGACAGAGAACACCGGGGAGCTGTTTTTT.

The CDR3 DNA is TGTGCCAGTATGAGAGCGGGCCACTCCTACAATGAGCAGTTCTTC. Protein sequence: CASMRAGHSYNEQFF. V and J are TRBV19 and TRBJ2-1, with D maybe TRBD2 (6 bases). Germline lookup yields CDR1 LNHDA and CDR2 SQIVND (reference sequence). The CDR3 is 15 amino acids. Trimming pared 7 bases from V and 0 bases from J, leaving 13 bases between.

The sample holds a few counts of this clone. The J gene is TRBJ2-5, the V gene TRBV2, with 9 bases that match TRBD2. The CDR3 sequence is 16 residues long. Losses at the gene ends were 3 bases for V and 5 bases for J; bases not matched to a gene: 10. From germline, CDR1 is SNHLY and CDR2 FYNNEI. The CDR3 nucleotides are TGTGCCAGCAGTGAGGGTTCAGCGGGGGGACGGGAGACCCAGTACTTC. Translation: CASSEGSAGGRETQYF.

This clone was counted a single time. The gene calls are TRBV5-1 and TRBJ2-7, with no clear D. The V gene's germline CDR1 is SGHRS and CDR2 YFSETQ. V lost 2 bases and J lost 1, with 13 bases in between. The CDR3 spans 15 residues. CDR3: CASSLIPDTSYEQYF. CDR3 DNA: TGCGCCAGCAGCTTAATCCCTGACACTTCCTACGAGCAGTACTTC.